This T cell receptor (beta chain) was sequenced during a study of shared clonotypes between healthy human individuals. Study findings and constraints: Non-shared clonotypes were found to have lower generation probabilities than the clonotypes that were shared by all four of the sorted-subset donors.

All donors were Caucasian adults living in Nashville, Tennessee. Splitting the CD4+ cells yielded a CD45RA+ naive subset and a CD45RA-negative memory subset. Generated by immunoSEQ multiplex PCR, the TCRdb table keeps only in-frame clones and is missing some. The data hold under 2.5 million clones, with just under 95% observed a single time. Per germline, CDR1 SGHAT and CDR2 FQNNGV. The CDR3 loop spans 18 amino acids. Trimming removed 6 bases at V and 8 bases at J, with 26 bases between. A note on this clone: Its antigen remains unidentified.

The chain has TRBV11-2 and TRBJ2-6; D perhaps matches TRBD1 (7 bases). The sequence was obtained from a man aged 18 to 35 in good health. Some clones in this sample may be carry-over from other donors' samples. The specimen was naive CD4+ T cells from PBMCs. Sample subset: CD45RA+ positively selected. As DNA, the CDR3 is TGTGCCAGCAGGCAACCCCTTCGACAGGGTCGGGGGTCCAACGTCCTGACTTTC. It codes for CASRQPLRQGRGSNVLTF. The whole variable domain, remainder taken from reference TRBV11-2 and TRBJ2-6, is EAGVAQSPRYKIIEKRQSVAFWCNPISGHATLYWYQQILGQGPKLLIQFQNNGVVDDSQLPKDRFSAERLKGVDSTLKIQPAKLEDSAVYLCASRQPLRQGRGSNVLTFGAGSRLTVL.